The entry that follows covers one TCR beta chain sequence. The V and J ends lost 3 bases and 0 bases, in that order; junction bases with no gene match: 3. Germline V gene lookup returns CDR1 SGDLS and CDR2 YYNGEE. This CDR3 is built from 16 residues. This sample was included in a study of blood T cell repertoires in COVID-19. Measured with immunoSEQ multiplex PCR; TCRdb has only the in-frame clones, and not every one. The sample lists about 210,000 clones; approximately 80% were seen once. The sample was peripheral blood. This chain links TRBV9 with TRBJ2-1; 10 nucleotides match TRBD2. This TCR was recovered from a man aged 35-49 years who had recovered from COVID-19. The CDR3 reads CASSGRLAGSYNEQFF. The CDR3 DNA is TGTGCCAGCAGCGGCCGACTAGCGGGCTCCTACAATGAGCAGTTCTTC. Variable domain in full (rest from reference TRBV9 and TRBJ2-1): DSGVTQTPKHLITATGQRVTLRCSPRSGDLSVYWYQQSLDQGLQFLIQYYNGEERAKGNILERFSAQQFPDLHSELNLSSLELGDSALYFCASSGRLAGSYNEQFFGPGTRLTVL.